In this sample, the clone carrying this TCR beta chain turned up a few times. What it recognizes is unknown. The data were taken from a study of early T cells in non-severe SARS-CoV-2 infection. Overall study context: It was bulk RNA from unsorted whole blood that was sequenced, and the chains were unpaired. General study results and limits: Anti-spike CD8 responses were favored by VDJdb matching, which missed private and CD4 specificities.

Attachment of unique molecular identifiers to individual cDNA molecules was performed. One entry per CDR3 protein results from TCRdb running MiXCR on the 5' RACE reads. The sample contains more than 50,000 distinct CDR3 sequences, roughly 12% of which appear only once. V was clipped by 7 bases and J by 3 bases, with 13 bases between them. This CDR3 has 13 residues. CDR1 is SQVTM and CDR2 is ANQGSEA in the germline V gene. Source: whole blood, taken at baseline. This receptor was identified in an adult who was a healthcare worker with PCR-confirmed SARS-CoV-2 infection or an uninfected control (not recorded which). The V call is TRBV29-1, the J call TRBJ2-1; a weak D match, TRBD2 (6 bases). CDR3 bases: TGCAGCGAATCTAGCGATTTCTACAATGAGCAGTTCTTC. It specifies CSESSDFYNEQFF.